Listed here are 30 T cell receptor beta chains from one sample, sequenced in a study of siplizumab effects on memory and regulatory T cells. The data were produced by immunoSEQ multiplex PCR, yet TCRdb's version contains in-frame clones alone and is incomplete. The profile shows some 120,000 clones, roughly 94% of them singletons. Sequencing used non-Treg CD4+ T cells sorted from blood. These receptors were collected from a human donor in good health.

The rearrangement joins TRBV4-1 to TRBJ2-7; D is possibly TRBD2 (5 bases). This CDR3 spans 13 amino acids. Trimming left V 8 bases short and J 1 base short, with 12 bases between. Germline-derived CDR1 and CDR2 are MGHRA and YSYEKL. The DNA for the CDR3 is TGCGCCAGCGGCCGGACGGGATCCTACGAGCAGTACTTC. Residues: CASGRTGSYEQYF.

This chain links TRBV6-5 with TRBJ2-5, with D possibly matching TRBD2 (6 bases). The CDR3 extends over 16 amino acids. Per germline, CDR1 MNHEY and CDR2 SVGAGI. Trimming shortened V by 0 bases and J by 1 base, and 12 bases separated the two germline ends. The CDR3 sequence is CASSYSMAGTQETQYF. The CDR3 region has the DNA TGTGCCAGCAGTTACTCGATGGCGGGGACCCAAGAGACCCAGTACTTC.

CDR3 in DNA: TGTGCCAGCAGCTTAGCCCCCTGGCAGGGGAAGGACGAGCAGTACTTC. Encoded protein: CASSLAPWQGKDEQYF. J is TRBJ2-7 and V is TRBV7-2, with D possibly matching TRBD1 (6 bases). Trimming cost V 0 bases and J 5 bases, with 17 bases left between them. Germline values: CDR1 SGHTA, CDR2 FQGNSA. This CDR3 spans 16 amino acids.

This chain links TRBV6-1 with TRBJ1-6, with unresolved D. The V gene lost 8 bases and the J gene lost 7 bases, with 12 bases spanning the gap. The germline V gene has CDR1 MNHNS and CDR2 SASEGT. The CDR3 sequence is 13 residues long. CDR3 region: CASEIGVNSPLHF. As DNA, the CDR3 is TGTGCCAGCGAGATCGGCGTAAATTCACCCCTCCACTTT.

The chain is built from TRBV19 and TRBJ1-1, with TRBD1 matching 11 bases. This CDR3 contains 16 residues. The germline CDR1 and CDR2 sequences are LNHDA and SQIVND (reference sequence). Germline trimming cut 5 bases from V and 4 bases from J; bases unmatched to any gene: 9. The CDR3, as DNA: TGTGCCAGTAGTCGGACAGGGGGCGCGAGGGGCACTGAAGCTTTCTTT. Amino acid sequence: CASSRTGGARGTEAFF.

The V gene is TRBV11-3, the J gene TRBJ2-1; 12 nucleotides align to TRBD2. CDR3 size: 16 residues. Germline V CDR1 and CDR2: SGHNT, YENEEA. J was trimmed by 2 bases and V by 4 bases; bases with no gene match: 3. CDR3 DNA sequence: TGTGCCAGCAGCTGGACTAGCGGGACCCCCTACAATGAGCAGTTCTTC. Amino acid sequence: CASSWTSGTPYNEQFF.

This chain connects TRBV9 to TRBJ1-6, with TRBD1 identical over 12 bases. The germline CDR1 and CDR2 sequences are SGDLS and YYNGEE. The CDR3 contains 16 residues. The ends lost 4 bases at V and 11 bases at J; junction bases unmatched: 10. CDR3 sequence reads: CASSTSGTGGLAPLHF. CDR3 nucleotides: TGTGCCAGCAGCACCTCCGGGACAGGGGGCCTAGCACCCCTCCACTTT.

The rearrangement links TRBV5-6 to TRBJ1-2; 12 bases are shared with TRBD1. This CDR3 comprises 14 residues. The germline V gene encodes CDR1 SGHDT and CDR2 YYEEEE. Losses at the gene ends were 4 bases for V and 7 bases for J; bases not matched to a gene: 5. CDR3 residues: CASSRGQGAGGYTF. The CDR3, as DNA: TGTGCCAGCAGCAGGGGACAGGGGGCCGGTGGCTACACCTTC.

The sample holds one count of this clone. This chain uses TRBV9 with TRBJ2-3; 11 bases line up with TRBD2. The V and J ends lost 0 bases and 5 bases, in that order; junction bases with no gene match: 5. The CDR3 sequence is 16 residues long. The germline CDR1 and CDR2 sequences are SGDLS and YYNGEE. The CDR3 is CASSVGRLAGLDTQYF. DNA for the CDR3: TGTGCCAGCAGCGTAGGTCGACTAGCGGGGTTAGATACGCAGTATTTT.

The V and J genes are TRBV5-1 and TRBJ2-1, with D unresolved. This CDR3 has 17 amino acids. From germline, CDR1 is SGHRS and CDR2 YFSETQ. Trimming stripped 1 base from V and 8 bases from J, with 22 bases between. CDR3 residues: CASSLFDRARVGDEQFF. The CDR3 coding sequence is TGCGCCAGCAGCTTGTTTGATCGGGCCCGGGTTGGAGATGAGCAGTTCTTC.

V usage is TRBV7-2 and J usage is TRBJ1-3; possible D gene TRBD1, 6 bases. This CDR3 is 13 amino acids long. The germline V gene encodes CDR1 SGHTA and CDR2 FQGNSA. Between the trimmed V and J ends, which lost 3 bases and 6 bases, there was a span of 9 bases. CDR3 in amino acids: CASSLDSLNTIYF. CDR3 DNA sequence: TGTGCCAGCAGCTTGGACAGTCTAAACACCATATATTTT.

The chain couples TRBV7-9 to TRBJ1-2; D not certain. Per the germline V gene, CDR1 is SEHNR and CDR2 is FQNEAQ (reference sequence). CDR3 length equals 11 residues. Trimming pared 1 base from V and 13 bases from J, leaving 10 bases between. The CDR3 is CASSLVPPSTF. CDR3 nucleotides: TGTGCCAGCAGCTTAGTACCTCCAAGCACCTTC.

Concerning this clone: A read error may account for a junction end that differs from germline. The CDR3 region has the DNA TGTGCCAGCAGCTTTCCGGGACAGGTTAATTATGCACACTTC. Translated: CASSFPGQVNYAHF. The chain carries TRBV7-2 and TRBJ2-7; TRBD1 aligns across 8 bases. Germline-derived CDR1 and CDR2 are SGHTA and FQGNSA. This CDR3 comprises 14 residues.

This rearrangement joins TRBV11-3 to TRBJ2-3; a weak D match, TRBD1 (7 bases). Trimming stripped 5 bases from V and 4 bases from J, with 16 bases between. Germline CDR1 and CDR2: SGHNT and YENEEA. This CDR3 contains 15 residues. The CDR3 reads CASSPRTGGADTQYF. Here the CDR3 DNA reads TGTGCCAGCAGCCCCCGGACAGGCGGGGCAGATACGCAGTATTTT.

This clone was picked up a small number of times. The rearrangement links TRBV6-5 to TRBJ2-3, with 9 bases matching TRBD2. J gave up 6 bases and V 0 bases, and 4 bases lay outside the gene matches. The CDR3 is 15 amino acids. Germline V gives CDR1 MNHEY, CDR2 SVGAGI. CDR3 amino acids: CASSYSGGGADTQYF. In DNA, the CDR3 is TGTGCCAGCAGTTACTCAGGCGGGGGGGCGGATACGCAGTATTTT.

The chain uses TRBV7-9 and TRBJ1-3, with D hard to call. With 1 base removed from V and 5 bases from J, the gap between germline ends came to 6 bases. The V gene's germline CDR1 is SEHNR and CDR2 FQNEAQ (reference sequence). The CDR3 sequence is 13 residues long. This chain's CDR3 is CASSLVLRNTIYF. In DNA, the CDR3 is TGTGCCAGCAGCTTAGTTTTGAGAAACACCATATATTTT. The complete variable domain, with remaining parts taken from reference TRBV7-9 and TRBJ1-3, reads DTGVSQNPRHKITKRGQNVTFRCDPISEHNRLYWYRQTLGQGPEFLTYFQNEAQLEKSRLLSDRFSAERPKGSFSTLEIQRTEQGDSAMYLCASSLVLRNTIYFGEGSWLTVV.

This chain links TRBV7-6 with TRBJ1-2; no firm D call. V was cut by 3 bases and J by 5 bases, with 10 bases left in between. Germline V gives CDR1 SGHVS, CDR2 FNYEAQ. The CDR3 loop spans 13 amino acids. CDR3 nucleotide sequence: TGTGCCAGCAGCTTGGCGGGAAGTTATGGCTACACCTTC. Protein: CASSLAGSYGYTF.

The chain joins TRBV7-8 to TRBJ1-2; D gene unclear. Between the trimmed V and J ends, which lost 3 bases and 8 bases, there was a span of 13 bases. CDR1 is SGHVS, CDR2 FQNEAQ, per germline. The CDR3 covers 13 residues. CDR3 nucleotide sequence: TGTGCCAGCAGCTTCAACGAGAGGGCGGGCTACACCTTC. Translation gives CASSFNERAGYTF. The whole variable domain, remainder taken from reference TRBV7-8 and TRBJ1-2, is GAGVSQSPRYKVAKRGQDVALRCDPISGHVSLFWYQQALGQGPEFLTYFQNEAQLDKSGLPSDRFFAERPEGSVSTLKIQRTQQEDSAVYLCASSFNERAGYTFGSGTRLTVV.

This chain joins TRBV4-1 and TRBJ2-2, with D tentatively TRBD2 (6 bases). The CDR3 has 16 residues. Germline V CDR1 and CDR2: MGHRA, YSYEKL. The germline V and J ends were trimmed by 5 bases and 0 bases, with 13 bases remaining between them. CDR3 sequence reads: CASSTRLGTNTGELFF. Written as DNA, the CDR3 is TGCGCCAGCAGCACCCGACTAGGGACGAACACCGGGGAGCTGTTTTTT.

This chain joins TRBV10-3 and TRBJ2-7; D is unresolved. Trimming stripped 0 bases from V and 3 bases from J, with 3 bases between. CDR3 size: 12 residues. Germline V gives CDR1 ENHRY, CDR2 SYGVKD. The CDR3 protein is CAISESDYEQYF. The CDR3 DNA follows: TGTGCCATCAGTGAGTCCGACTACGAGCAGTACTTC.

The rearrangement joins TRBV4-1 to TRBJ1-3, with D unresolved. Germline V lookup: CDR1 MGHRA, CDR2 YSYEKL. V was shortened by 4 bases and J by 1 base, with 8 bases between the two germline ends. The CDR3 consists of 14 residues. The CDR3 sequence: CASSPRGSGNTIYF. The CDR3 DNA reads TGCGCCAGCAGCCCACGTGGGTCTGGAAACACCATATATTTT.

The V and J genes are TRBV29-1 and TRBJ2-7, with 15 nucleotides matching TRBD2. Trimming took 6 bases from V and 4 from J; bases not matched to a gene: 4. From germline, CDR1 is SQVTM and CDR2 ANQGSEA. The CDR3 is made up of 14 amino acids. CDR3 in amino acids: CSVGGTSGRYEQYF. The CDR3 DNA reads TGCAGCGTGGGCGGGACTAGCGGGAGGTACGAGCAGTACTTC.

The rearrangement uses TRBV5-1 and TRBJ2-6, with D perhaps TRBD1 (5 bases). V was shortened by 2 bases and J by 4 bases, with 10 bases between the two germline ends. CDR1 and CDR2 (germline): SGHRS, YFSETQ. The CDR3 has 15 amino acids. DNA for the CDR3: TGCGCCAGCAGCTTCCCAGGGCCCGGGGCCAACGTCCTGACTTTC. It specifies CASSFPGPGANVLTF.

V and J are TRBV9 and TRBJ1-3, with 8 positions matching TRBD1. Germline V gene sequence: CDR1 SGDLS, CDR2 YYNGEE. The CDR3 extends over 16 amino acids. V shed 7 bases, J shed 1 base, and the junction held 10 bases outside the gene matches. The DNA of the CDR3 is TGTGCCAGCGGGACCGGGACAGGCTTTTCTGGAAACACCATATATTTT. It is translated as CASGTGTGFSGNTIYF.

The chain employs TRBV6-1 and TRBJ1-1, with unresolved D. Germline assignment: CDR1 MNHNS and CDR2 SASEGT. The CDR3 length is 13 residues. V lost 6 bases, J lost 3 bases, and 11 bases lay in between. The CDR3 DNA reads TGTGCCAGCAGGGAGAACAGTTACACTGAAGCTTTCTTT. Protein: CASRENSYTEAFF.

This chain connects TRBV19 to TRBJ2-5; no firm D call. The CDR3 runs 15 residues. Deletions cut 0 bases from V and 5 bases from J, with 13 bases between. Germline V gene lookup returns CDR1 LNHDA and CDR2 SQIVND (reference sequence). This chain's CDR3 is CASSIEGRAGETQYF. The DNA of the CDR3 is TGTGCCAGTAGTATAGAAGGGCGCGCCGGGGAGACCCAGTACTTC.

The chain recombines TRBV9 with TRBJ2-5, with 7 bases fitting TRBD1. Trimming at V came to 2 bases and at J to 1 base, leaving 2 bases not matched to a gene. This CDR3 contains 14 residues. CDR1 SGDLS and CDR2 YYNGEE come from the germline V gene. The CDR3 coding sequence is TGTGCCAGCAGCGTCCCAGGGGGCCAAGAGACCCAGTACTTC. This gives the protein CASSVPGGQETQYF. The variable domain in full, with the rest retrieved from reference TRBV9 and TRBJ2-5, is DSGVTQTPKHLITATGQRVTLRCSPRSGDLSVYWYQQSLDQGLQFLIQYYNGEERAKGNILERFSAQQFPDLHSELNLSSLELGDSALYFCASSVPGGQETQYFGPGTRLLVL.

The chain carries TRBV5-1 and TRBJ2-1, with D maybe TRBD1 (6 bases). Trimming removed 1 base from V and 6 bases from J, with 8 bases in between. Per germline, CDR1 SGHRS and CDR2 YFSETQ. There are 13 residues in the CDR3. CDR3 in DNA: TGCGCCAGCAGCTTGACAGGGAGCAATGAGCAGTTCTTC. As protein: CASSLTGSNEQFF.

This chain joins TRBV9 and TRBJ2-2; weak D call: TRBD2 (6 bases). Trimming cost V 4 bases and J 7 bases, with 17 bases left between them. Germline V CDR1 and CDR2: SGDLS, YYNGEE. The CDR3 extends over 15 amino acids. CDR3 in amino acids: CASSKPTSGGGELFF. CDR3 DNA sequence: TGTGCCAGCAGCAAACCGACTAGTGGGGGCGGGGAGCTGTTTTTT.

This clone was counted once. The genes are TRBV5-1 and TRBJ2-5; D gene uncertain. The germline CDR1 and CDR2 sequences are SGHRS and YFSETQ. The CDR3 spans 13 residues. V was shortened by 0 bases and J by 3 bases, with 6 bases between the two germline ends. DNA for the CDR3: TGCGCCAGCAGCTTGGCTTGGGAAGAGACCCAGTACTTC. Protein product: CASSLAWEETQYF. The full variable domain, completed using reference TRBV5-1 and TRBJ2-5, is KAGVTQTPRYLIKTRGQQVTLSCSPISGHRSVSWYQQTPGQGLQFLFEYFSETQRNKGNFPGRFSGRQFSNSRSEMNVSTLELGDSALYLCASSLAWEETQYFGPGTRLLVL.